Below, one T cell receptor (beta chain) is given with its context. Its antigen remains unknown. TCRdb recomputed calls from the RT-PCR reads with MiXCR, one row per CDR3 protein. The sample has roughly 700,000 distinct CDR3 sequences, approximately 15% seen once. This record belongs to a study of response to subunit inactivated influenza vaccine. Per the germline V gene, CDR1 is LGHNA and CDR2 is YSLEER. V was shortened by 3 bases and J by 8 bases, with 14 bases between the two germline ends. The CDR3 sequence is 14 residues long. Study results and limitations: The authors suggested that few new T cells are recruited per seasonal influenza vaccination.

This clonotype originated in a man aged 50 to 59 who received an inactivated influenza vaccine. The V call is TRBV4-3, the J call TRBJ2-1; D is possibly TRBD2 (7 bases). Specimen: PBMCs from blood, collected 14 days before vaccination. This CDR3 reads CASSQGGGSHEQFF. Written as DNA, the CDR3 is TGCGCCAGCAGCCAGGGAGGGGGTTCCCATGAGCAGTTCTTC.